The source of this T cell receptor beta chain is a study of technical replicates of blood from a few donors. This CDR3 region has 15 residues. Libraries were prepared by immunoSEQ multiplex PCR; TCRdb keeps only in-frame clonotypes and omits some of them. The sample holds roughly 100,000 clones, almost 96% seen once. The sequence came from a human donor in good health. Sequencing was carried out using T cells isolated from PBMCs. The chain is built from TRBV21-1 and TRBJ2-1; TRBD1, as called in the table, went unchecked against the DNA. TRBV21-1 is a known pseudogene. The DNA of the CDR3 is TGTGCCAGCAGCAAAGATGCAGGCTCCTACAATGAGCAGTTCTTC. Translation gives CASSKDAGSYNEQFF.